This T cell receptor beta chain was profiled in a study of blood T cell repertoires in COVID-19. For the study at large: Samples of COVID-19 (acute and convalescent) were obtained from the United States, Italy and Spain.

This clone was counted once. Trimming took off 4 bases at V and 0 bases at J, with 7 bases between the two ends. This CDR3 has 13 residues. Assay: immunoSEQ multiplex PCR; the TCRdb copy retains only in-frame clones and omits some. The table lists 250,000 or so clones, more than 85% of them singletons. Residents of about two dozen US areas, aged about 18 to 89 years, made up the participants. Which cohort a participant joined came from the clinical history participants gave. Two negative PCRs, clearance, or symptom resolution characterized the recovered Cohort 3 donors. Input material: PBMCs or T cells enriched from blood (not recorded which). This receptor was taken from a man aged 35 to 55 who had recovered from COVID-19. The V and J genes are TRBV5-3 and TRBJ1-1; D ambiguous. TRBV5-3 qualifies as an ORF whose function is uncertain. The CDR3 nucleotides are TGTGCCAGAAGCCCGTACATGAACACTGAAGCTTTCTTT. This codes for CARSPYMNTEAFF.